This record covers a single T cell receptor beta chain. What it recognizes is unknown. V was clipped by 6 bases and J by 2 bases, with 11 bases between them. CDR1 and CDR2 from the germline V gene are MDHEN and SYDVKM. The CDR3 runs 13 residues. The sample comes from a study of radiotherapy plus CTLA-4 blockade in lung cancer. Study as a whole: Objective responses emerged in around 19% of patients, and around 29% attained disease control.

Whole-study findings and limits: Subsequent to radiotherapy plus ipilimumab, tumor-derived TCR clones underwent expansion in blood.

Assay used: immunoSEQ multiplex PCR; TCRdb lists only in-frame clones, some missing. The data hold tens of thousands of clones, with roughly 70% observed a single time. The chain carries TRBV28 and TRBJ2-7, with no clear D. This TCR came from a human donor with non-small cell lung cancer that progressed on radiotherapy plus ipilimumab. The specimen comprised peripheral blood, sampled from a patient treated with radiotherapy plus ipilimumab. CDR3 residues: CASSVGSAYEQYF. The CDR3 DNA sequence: TGTGCCAGCAGCGTTGGGTCCGCCTACGAGCAGTACTTC.